Below are 8 T cell receptor beta chains sequenced from a single sample in a study of T-cell memory formation after mild COVID-19. TCRdb analysed the 5' RACE reads with MiXCR anew, one entry per CDR3 protein. This repertoire shows 450,000 or so distinct CDR3 sequences, 25% found once; its top ten account for around 12%. The sequenced sample consisted of PBMCs or a T cell subset sorted from them (not recorded which). The source of these receptors is an adult woman who had mild COVID-19 (a few samples of this study predate the infection). Cell type and time point are not known.

CDR3 sequence (DNA): TGTGCCAGCAGCACGACTAGCTCGTACGAGCAGTACTTC. Its protein product is CASSTTSSYEQYF. The rearrangement uses TRBV7-6 and TRBJ2-7; 7 bases align to TRBD2. The CDR3 sequence is 13 residues long. From germline, CDR1 is SGHVS and CDR2 FNYEAQ. V dropped 5 bases and J dropped 4; count of bases not matched to a gene: 5.

The rearrangement uses TRBV30 and TRBJ1-5, with 7 bases matching TRBD1. V lost 0 bases, J lost 6 bases, and 2 bases stayed unmatched. The CDR3 covers 13 residues. Per germline, CDR1 GTSNPN and CDR2 SVGIG (reference sequence). Here the CDR3 DNA reads TGTGCCTGGAGTGTATCAGGGGGTCAGCCCCAGCATTTT. As protein: CAWSVSGGQPQHF.

This clonotype was detected a few times. V and J are TRBV5-1 and TRBJ2-2; D is uncertain. The CDR3 contains 19 residues. Germline CDR1 is SGHRS and CDR2 is YFSETQ. Trimming took 4 bases from V and 5 from J, leaving 27 bases between them. CDR3 DNA sequence: TGCGCCAGCAGCGGCCTGAAAACGTCGACGCGGCTCGGGACCGGGGAGCTGTTTTTT. Its protein is CASSGLKTSTRLGTGELFF.

CDR3 region: CSVGYTTRNYGYTF. CDR3 in DNA: TGCAGCGTTGGGTACACGACACGTAACTATGGCTACACCTTC. The J gene is TRBJ1-2, the V gene TRBV29-1; D not certain. The CDR3 consists of 14 residues. Germline-derived CDR1 and CDR2 are SQVTM and ANQGSEA. V was pared by 4 bases and J by 1 base, with 13 bases between.

The chain has TRBV11-3 and TRBJ1-1; D possibly corresponds to TRBD1 (6 bases). The CDR3 totals 13 residues. V shed 5 bases and J shed 7 bases, with 14 bases lying between them. The germline gives CDR1 SGHNT, CDR2 YENEEA. The CDR3: CASSANGQIEAFF. The CDR3 DNA reads as TGTGCCAGCAGCGCTAACGGACAGATTGAAGCTTTCTTT. The full variable domain, its missing parts supplied by reference TRBV11-3 and TRBJ1-1, is EAGVVQSPRYKIIEKKQPVAFWCNPISGHNTLYWYLQNLGQGPELLIRYENEEAVDDSQLPKDRFSAERLKGVDSTLKIQPAELGDSAVYLCASSANGQIEAFFGQGTRLTVV.

V gene TRBV3-1 combines with J gene TRBJ1-2; D possibly corresponds to TRBD1 (5 bases). The V and J ends lost 3 bases and 7 bases respectively, with 21 bases between them. This CDR3 spans 16 amino acids. The germline V gene has CDR1 LGHDT and CDR2 YNNKEL (reference sequence). In DNA, the CDR3 is TGTGCCAGCAGCCAGAACGGTGCAGGGAAAAGTTTTGGCTACACCTTC. Protein product: CASSQNGAGKSFGYTF.

The chain couples TRBV7-3 to TRBJ2-1; maybe TRBD2 (6 bases). This CDR3 region has 14 residues. Germline V lookup: CDR1 SGHTA, CDR2 FQGTGA. With 2 bases removed from V and 9 bases from J, the gap between germline ends came to 14 bases. The CDR3 region is CASSLAGSFGEQFF. CDR3 DNA sequence: TGTGCCAGCAGCTTAGCGGGGAGTTTTGGTGAGCAGTTCTTC.

The V gene is TRBV9, the J gene TRBJ2-3; the match to TRBD2 covers 9 bases. This CDR3 contains 16 residues. J was trimmed by 3 bases and V by 2 bases; bases with no gene match: 7. Germline V gene sequence: CDR1 SGDLS, CDR2 YYNGEE. CDR3 residues: CASSVGLAPFTDTQYF. The CDR3 DNA sequence: TGTGCCAGCAGCGTGGGACTAGCACCCTTTACAGATACGCAGTATTTT.